The 4 T cell receptor beta chains listed next were all sequenced from one sample in a study of post-analysis software for immune sequencing data. General study points: Elevated frequency relative to controls characterized roughly five TRBV segments in patients, TRBV5-6, TRBV5-1 and TRBV20-1 among them.

Antigen specificity for these receptors is unknown. Unique molecular identifiers were carried by the TCR beta cDNA libraries. From the PCR reads, TCRdb called clonotypes with MiXCR, one entry per CDR3 protein. The sample contains about 820,000 distinct CDR3 sequences, around 50% of which appear only once. Sample: blood. Every receptor here comes from a girl between 10 and 17 years old with multiple sclerosis.

In this sample, this clonotype turned up a few times. This sequence joins TRBV6-1 and TRBJ2-7; D is uncertain. The length of the CDR3 is 11 residues. CDR1 is MNHNS and CDR2 is SASEGT in the germline V gene. V was cut by 1 base and J by 11 bases, with 9 bases left in between. The CDR3 region is CASSEGLSEYF. CDR3 coding DNA: TGTGCCAGCAGTGAAGGACTTTCGGAGTACTTC.

The genes are TRBV5-1 and TRBJ2-1; no firm D call. This CDR3 is built from 13 residues. In germline, CDR1 is SGHRS, CDR2 YFSETQ. Trimming removed 1 base at V and 8 bases at J, with 10 bases between. The CDR3 DNA sequence: TGCGCCAGCAGCTTGCCTGGTATCTATGAGCAGTTCTTC. Translation: CASSLPGIYEQFF.

Many counts were recorded for this clonotype. The chain uses TRBV29-1 and TRBJ2-7; TRBD1 matches 9 bases. This CDR3 region has 12 residues. With V trimmed by 7 bases and J by 2 bases, 3 bases remained unmatched. Germline V gives CDR1 SQVTM, CDR2 ANQGSEA. Here the CDR3 reads CSGRDRAYEQYF. The CDR3 DNA sequence: TGCAGCGGAAGGGACAGGGCCTACGAGCAGTACTTC.

The chain is built from TRBV6-2 or TRBV6-3 and TRBJ1-5; the match to TRBD1 covers 8 bases. The CDR3 extends over 14 amino acids. CDR1 and CDR2 (germline): MNHEY, SVGEGT. V shed 6 bases and J 5 bases; nucleotides not matched to a gene: 6. The CDR3 reads CASRLQGEDQPQHF. Written as DNA, the CDR3 is TGTGCCAGCAGATTACAGGGGGAAGATCAGCCCCAGCATTTT.